This T cell receptor beta chain was sequenced in a study of T cell changes during pregnancy in multiple sclerosis. Trimming cost V 8 bases and J 0 bases, with 8 bases left between them. CDR1 and CDR2 from the germline V gene are MGHDK and SYGVNS. The CDR3 is 12 amino acids. Produced via immunoSEQ multiplex PCR; TCRdb's table is partial and in-frame only. The sample lists about 100,000 clones; just over 90% were seen once. The sequence came from a female donor with multiple sclerosis, enrolled in a pregnancy study. The chain combines TRBV25-1 with TRBJ2-7, with D unresolved. Sequences were derived from peripheral blood, sampled in the second trimester of pregnancy. The CDR3 spells CASGRFSYEQYF. The DNA of the CDR3 is TGTGCCAGCGGCAGATTCTCCTACGAGCAGTACTTC.